This T cell receptor (beta chain) was recorded in a study of cytomegalovirus exposure and HLA in healthy donors. At the level of the study: The 100 to 150 validation repertoires matched the roughly 630 first-cohort repertoires in platform, a later analysis reported.

Some clones are missing from TCRdb's copy, which holds only in-frame ones; the method was immunoSEQ multiplex PCR. The profile shows approximately 60,000 clones, 90% of them singletons. The CDR3 sequence is 15 residues long. Germline V gives CDR1 SGHNT, CDR2 YYREEE (reference sequence). With 0 bases clipped from V and 8 bases from J, the junction kept 4 bases outside the gene matches. What was sequenced was PBMCs. The sequence was obtained from a man aged 18 to 30 in good health and CMV-seronegative. The J gene is TRBJ1-3, the V gene TRBV5-4; the match to TRBD1 covers 11 bases. The CDR3 sequence: CASSLGTGGVDTIYF. The CDR3 DNA is TGTGCCAGCAGCTTGGGGACAGGGGGCGTAGACACCATATATTTT.